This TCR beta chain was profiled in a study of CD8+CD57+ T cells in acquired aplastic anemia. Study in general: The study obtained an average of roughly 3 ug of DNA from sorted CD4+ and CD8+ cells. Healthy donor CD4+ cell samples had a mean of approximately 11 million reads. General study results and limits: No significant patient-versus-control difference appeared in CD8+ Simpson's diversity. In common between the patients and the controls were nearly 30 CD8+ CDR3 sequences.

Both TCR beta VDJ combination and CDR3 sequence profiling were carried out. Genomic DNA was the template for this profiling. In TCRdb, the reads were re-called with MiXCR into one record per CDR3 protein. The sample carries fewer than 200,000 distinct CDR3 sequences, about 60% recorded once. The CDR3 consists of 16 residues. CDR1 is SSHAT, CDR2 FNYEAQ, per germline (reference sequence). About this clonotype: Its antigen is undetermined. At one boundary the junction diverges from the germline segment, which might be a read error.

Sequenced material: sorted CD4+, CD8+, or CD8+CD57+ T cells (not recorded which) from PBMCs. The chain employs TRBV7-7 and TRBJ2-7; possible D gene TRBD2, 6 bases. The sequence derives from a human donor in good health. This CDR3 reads CASSFGGTRVGYEQYF. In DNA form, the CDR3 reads TGTGCTAGCAGCTTTGGGGGGACGAGGGTTGGTTACGAGCAGTACTTC. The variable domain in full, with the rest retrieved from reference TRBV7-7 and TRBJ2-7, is GAGVSQSPRYKVTKRGQDVTLRCDPISSHATLYWYQQALGQGPEFLTYFNYEAQPDKSGLPSDRFSAERPEGSISTLTIQRTEQRDSAMYRCASSFGGTRVGYEQYFGPGTRLTVT.